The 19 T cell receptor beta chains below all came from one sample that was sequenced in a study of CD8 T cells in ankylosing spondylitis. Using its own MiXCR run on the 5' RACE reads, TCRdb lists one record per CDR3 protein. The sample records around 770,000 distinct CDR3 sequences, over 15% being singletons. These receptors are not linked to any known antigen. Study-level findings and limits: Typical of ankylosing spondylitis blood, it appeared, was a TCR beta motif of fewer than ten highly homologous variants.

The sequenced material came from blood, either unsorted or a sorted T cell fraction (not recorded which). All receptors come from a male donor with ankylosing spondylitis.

The CDR3 here is CASSLGDRRNYGYTF. CDR3 in DNA: TGTGCCAGCAGCTTGGGGGACAGGCGCAACTATGGCTACACCTTC. The gene calls are TRBV5-6 and TRBJ1-2; 8 bases match TRBD1. CDR3 length equals 15 residues. CDR1 and CDR2 (germline): SGHDT, YYEEEE. V trimming: 0 bases; J trimming: 2 bases; junction bases outside the gene matches: 3.

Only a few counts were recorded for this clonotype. As DNA, the CDR3 is TGTGCCAGCGCCGACAGTATGAACACTGAAGCTTTCTTT. It specifies CASADSMNTEAFF. J is TRBJ1-1 and V is TRBV12-3 or TRBV12-4; a possible D gene is TRBD1 (5 bases). V lost 8 bases, J lost 0 bases, and 10 bases lay in between. This CDR3 has 13 amino acids.

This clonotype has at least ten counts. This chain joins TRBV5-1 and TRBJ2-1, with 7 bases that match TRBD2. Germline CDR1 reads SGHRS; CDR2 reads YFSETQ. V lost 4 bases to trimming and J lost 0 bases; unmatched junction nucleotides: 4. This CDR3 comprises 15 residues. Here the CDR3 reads CASSGAGSSYNEQFF. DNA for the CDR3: TGCGCCAGCAGCGGAGCGGGGAGCTCCTACAATGAGCAGTTCTTC. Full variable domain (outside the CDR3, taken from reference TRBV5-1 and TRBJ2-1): KAGVTQTPRYLIKTRGQQVTLSCSPISGHRSVSWYQQTPGQGLQFLFEYFSETQRNKGNFPGRFSGRQFSNSRSEMNVSTLELGDSALYLCASSGAGSSYNEQFFGPGTRLTVL.

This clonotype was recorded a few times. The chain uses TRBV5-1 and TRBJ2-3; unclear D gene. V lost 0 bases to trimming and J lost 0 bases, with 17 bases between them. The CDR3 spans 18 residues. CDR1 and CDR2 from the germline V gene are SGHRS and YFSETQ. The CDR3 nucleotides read TGCGCCAGCAGCTTGGGAGTTTGGCGGCCCGGGAGCACAGATACGCAGTATTTT. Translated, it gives CASSLGVWRPGSTDTQYF.

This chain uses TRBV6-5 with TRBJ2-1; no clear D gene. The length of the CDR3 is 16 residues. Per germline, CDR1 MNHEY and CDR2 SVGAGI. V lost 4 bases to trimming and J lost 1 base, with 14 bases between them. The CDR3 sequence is CASSSLLSKSYNEQFF. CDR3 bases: TGTGCCAGCAGTTCCCTCCTTAGCAAATCCTACAATGAGCAGTTCTTC.

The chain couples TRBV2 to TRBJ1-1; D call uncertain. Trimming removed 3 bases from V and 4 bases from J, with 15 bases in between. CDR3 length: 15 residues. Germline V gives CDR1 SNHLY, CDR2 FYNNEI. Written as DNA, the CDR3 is TGTGCCAGCAGTGATAGTTCGGACGCTCCCACTGAAGCTTTCTTT. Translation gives CASSDSSDAPTEAFF.

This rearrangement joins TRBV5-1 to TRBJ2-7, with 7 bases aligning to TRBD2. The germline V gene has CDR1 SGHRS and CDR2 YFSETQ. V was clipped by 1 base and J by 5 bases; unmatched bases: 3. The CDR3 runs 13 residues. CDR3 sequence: CASSLREENEQYF. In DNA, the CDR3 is TGCGCCAGCAGCTTGCGGGAGGAAAACGAGCAGTACTTC.

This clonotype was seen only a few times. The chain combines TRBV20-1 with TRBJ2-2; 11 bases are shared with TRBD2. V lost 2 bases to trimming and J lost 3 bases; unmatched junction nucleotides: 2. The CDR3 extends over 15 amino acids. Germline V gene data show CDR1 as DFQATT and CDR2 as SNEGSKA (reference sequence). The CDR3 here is CSARRLAGYTGELFF. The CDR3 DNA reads TGCAGTGCTAGAAGACTAGCGGGATACACCGGGGAGCTGTTTTTT.

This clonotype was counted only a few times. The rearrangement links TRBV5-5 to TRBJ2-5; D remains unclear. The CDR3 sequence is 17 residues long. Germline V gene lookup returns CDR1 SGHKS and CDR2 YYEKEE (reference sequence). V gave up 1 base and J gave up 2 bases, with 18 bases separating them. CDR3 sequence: CASSLFFGESRQETQYF. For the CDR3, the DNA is TGTGCCAGCAGCTTGTTTTTTGGGGAAAGTCGGCAAGAGACCCAGTACTTC.

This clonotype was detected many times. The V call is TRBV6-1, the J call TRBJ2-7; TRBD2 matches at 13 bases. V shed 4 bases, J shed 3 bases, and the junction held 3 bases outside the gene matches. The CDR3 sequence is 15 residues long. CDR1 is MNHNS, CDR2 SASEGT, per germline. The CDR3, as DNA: TGTGCCAGCAGTGGACGGACTAGCGGGAGCTACGAGCAGTACTTC. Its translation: CASSGRTSGSYEQYF.

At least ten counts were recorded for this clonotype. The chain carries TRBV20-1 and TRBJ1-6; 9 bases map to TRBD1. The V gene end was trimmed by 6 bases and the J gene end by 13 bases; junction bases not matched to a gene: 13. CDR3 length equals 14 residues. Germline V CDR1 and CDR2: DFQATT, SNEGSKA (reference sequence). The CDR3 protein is CSARTGTGFAPLHF. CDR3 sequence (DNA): TGCAGTGCCCGAACCGGGACAGGGTTTGCGCCCCTCCACTTT.

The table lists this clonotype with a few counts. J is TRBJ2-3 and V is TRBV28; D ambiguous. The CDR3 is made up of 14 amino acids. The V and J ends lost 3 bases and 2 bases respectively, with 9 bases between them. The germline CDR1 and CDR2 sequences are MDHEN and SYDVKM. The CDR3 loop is CASSLRQATDTQYF. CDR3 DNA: TGTGCCAGCAGTTTGAGGCAGGCCACAGATACGCAGTATTTT.

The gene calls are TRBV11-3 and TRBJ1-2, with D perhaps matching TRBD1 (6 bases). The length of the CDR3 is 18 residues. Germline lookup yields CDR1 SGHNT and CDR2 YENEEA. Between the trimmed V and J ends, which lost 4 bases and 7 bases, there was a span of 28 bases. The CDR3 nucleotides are TGTGCCAGCAGCTCTTACATCCTCCCGGGACCCACGGGGGCTGGCTACACCTTC. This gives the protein CASSSYILPGPTGAGYTF.

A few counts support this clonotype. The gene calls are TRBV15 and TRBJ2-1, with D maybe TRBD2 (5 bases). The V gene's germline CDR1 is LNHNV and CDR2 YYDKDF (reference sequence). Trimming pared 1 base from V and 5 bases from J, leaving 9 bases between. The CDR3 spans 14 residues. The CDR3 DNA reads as TGTGCCACCAGCAGAGGGTCTAGCAACAATGAGCAGTTCTTC. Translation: CATSRGSSNNEQFF.

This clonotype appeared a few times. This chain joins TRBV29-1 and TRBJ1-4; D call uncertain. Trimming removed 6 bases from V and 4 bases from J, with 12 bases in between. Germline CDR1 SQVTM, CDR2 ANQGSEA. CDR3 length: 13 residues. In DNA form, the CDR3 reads TGCAGCGTCCAGAAACAGTTTAATGAAAAACTGTTTTTT. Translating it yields CSVQKQFNEKLFF.

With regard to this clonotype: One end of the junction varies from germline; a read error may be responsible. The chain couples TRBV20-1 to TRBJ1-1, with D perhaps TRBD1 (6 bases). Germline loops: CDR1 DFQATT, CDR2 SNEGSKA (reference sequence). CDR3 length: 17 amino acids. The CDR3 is CGARVLQGVVRSTEAFF. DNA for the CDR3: TGCGGTGCTAGAGTGCTACAGGGAGTCGTCCGGTCCACTGAAGCTTTCTTT.

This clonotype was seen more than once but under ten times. CDR3: CASSFNSGKSTDTQYF. CDR3 nucleotides: TGTGCCAGCAGCTTTAATAGCGGCAAAAGCACAGATACGCAGTATTTT. This chain connects TRBV7-8 to TRBJ2-3; D possibly corresponds to TRBD2 (6 bases). CDR1 and CDR2 (germline): SGHVS, FQNEAQ. Deletions cut 3 bases from V and 0 bases from J, with 13 bases between. The CDR3 sequence is 16 residues long.

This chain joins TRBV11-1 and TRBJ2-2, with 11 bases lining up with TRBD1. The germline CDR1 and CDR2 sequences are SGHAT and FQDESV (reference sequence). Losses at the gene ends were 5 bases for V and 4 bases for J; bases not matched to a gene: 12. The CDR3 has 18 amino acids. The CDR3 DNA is TGTGCCAGCAGCATCACTTCCGGGACAGGGGGTTTCACCGGGGAGCTGTTTTTT. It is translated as CASSITSGTGGFTGELFF.

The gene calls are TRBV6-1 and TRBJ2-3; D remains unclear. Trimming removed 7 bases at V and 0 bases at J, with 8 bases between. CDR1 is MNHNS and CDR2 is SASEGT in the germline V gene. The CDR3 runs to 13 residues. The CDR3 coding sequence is TGTGCCAGCACCCCCGGTAGCACAGATACGCAGTATTTT. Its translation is CASTPGSTDTQYF.